Here is one TCR beta chain with its context. Its matching antigen is unknown. Germline V gives CDR1 SQVTM, CDR2 ANQGSEA. CDR3 length equals 15 residues. V dropped 7 bases and J dropped 4 bases, with 17 bases sitting between them. Patients underwent thyroid surgery, and none had received any treatment before it. The sample belongs to a study of metastatic and nonmetastatic thyroid tumors. Study-level findings and limits: Significantly greater TCR beta diversity was reportedly found in malignant thyroid tumors than in benign nodules (in blood and tumor).

TCRdb re-clonotyped the PCR reads through MiXCR. The data contain around 13,000 clones, 12% of them singletons. The chain joins TRBV29-1 to TRBJ2-6; weak D call: TRBD2 (6 bases). This sequence originates from a female donor with papillary thyroid cancer or a benign thyroid nodule (not recorded which). Some clones in this sample may be carry-over from other donors' samples. Sequenced: blood. The CDR3 nucleotides read TGCAGCGGTACCACCAGGGAGGACGGGGCCAACGTCCTGACTTTC. It yields the protein CSGTTREDGANVLTF.